A single sample gave rise to the 5 T cell receptor beta chains below, sequenced in a study of persistence of HIV-infected CD4 T cells. These receptors have no known antigen. Lysates of CMV-infected fibroblasts at 9.5 to 10 ug/mL stimulated these cells. Memory cells lacking CD40L and CD69 with high CD45RO were sorted. This was the immunoSEQ version 4 assay in survey mode. Only in-frame clones appear in the TCRdb table, and some are missing; sequencing was by immunoSEQ multiplex PCR. This sample has tens of thousands of clones, with about 80% found just once. The source material was CD4+ T cells sorted from PBMCs after roughly 17-hour stimulation, sampled from a patient who received antiretroviral therapy. These receptors all stem from an adult man with HIV who was CMV-seropositive.

This sequence joins TRBV7-8 and TRBJ1-2; no reliable D call. The V gene lost 7 bases and the J gene lost 2 bases, with 14 bases spanning the gap. This CDR3 has 14 residues. Germline V lookup: CDR1 SGHVS, CDR2 FQNEAQ. CDR3 residues: CASTPGGPNYGYTF. The CDR3 DNA sequence: TGTGCCAGCACCCCAGGTGGACCGAACTATGGCTACACCTTC.

This chain uses TRBV5-4 with TRBJ2-7, with TRBD1 as a possible D gene (5 bases). In germline, CDR1 is SGHNT, CDR2 YYREEE (reference sequence). V gave up 0 bases and J gave up 4 bases, with 8 bases separating them. The CDR3 is 13 amino acids. CDR3 in amino acids: CASSLGGQYEQYF. In DNA, the CDR3 is TGTGCCAGCAGCTTGGGCGGACAATACGAGCAGTACTTC. Based on the CDR3 plus reference TRBV5-4 and TRBJ2-7, the full variable domain is ETGVTQSPTHLIKTRGQQVTLRCSSQSGHNTVSWYQQALGQGPQFIFQYYREEENGRGNFPPRFSGLQFPNYSSELNVNALELDDSALYLCASSLGGQYEQYFGPGTRLTVT.

V gene TRBV29-1 combines with J gene TRBJ1-1; 7 nucleotides agree with TRBD1. With V trimmed by 0 bases and J by 4 bases, 5 bases remained unmatched. This CDR3 is 14 amino acids long. CDR1 is SQVTM and CDR2 is ANQGSEA in the germline V gene. The CDR3 region is CSVEETGRSTEAFF. For the CDR3, the DNA is TGCAGCGTTGAAGAGACAGGGCGAAGCACTGAAGCTTTCTTT.

The V and J genes are TRBV12-3 or TRBV12-4 and TRBJ1-5; D is undetermined. V dropped 7 bases and J dropped 1 base, with 8 bases sitting between them. This CDR3 has 13 amino acids. The CDR3 DNA follows: TGTGCCAGCACGAAGCACAGCAATCAGCCCCAGCATTTT. Its protein is CASTKHSNQPQHF.

Only a few counts were recorded for this clone. The chain employs TRBV11-3 and TRBJ2-1; TRBD2 matches 7 bases. Unmatched junction bases numbered 8, after V lost 5 bases and J lost 1 base. Germline V CDR1 and CDR2: SGHNT, YENEEA. This CDR3 comprises 16 residues. CDR3 nucleotide sequence: TGTGCCAGCAGCGATAAGTCGCGGGGGTCCTACAATGAGCAGTTCTTC. Translated: CASSDKSRGSYNEQFF.